Listed below are T cell receptor beta chains from one sample, sequenced in a study of CD8 T cells in ankylosing spondylitis. TCRdb redid the calling of the 5' RACE reads with MiXCR, one entry per CDR3 protein. The sample has a few hundred thousand distinct CDR3 sequences, around 19% seen once. Sequenced material: blood, either unsorted or a sorted T cell fraction (not recorded which). The receptors were gathered from a male donor with ankylosing spondylitis or in good health (not recorded which). The CDR3 runs from the conserved cysteine through the conserved F or W. Each record gives: V gene, D gene, J gene, clone size, CDR3 DNA, CDR3 protein. The D gene is left open where the match is weak. Clone size is stated in some rows and not others, as once, few, many or a class when expanded.

>TRBV12-3/TRBV12-4|TRBD1|TRBJ1-1|few
TGTGCCAGCAATCTCGGGACAGGGGATGATGGTGCTTTCTTT
CASNLGTGDDGAFF
>TRBV5-1|NA|TRBJ2-5|few
TGCGCCAGCAGCTTTGTAGGCGAAGAGACCCAGTACTTC
CASSFVGEETQYF
>TRBV5-4|TRBD1|TRBJ1-2|NA
TGTGCCAGCAGCTCACAAGGAGGGGGACAGAGATATGGCTACACCTTC
CASSSQGGGQRYGYTF
>TRBV2|NA|TRBJ1-1|few
TGTGCCAGCAGTGAAGCGCTTCTAGTGAGTGGAGCTTTCTTT
CASSEALLVSGAFF
>TRBV5-6|TRBD1|TRBJ1-4|few
TGTGCCAGCAGCTGGGACAGGACCCGGGATGAAAAACTGTTTTTT
CASSWDRTRDEKLFF
>TRBV18|TRBD1|TRBJ2-5|few
TGTGCCAGCTCAGCTTTCCCGGGACAGGGGGAAGAGACCCAGTACTTC
CASSAFPGQGEETQYF
>TRBV5-1|NA|TRBJ2-2|NA
TGCGCCAGCAGCCCGACCCCTGACTACCGGACCGGGGAGCTGTTTTTT
CASSPTPDYRTGELFF
>TRBV10-2|NA|TRBJ2-1|NA
TGCGCCAGCAGCGGACTATCAGGCAATGAGCAGTTCTTC
CASSGLSGNEQFF
>TRBV6-5|NA|TRBJ2-5|NA
TGTGCCAGCAGTTACTCTGGACGGAGTAAAGAGACCCAGTACTTC
CASSYSGRSKETQYF
>TRBV29-1|TRBD2|TRBJ2-3|NA
TGCAGCTTTTTGAGGTCACAGCGGGAGAGGGCAGATACGCAGTATTTT
CSFLRSQRERADTQYF
>TRBV5-1|TRBD1|TRBJ2-3|NA
TGCGCCAGCAGCGCTGGGGACAGGGGTTTCACAGATACGCAGTATTTT
CASSAGDRGFTDTQYF
>TRBV5-1|NA|TRBJ2-4|NA
TGCGCCAGCAGCTTGGATCGGGGCACTCAGTACTTC
CASSLDRGTQYF
>TRBV30|NA|TRBJ1-2|NA
TGTGCCTGGAGTGCAGGCTCCTATGGCTACACCTTC
CAWSAGSYGYTF
>TRBV10-3|TRBD2|TRBJ2-3|NA
TGTGCCATCGCCGGACTAGCGGGGGGCCACACAGATACGCAGTATTTT
CAIAGLAGGHTDTQYF
>TRBV4-2|NA|TRBJ1-3|NA
TGTGCCAGCAGCCAAGATCTAGGGGCTGGAAACACCATATATTTT
CASSQDLGAGNTIYF
>TRBV5-1|NA|TRBJ2-2|NA
TGCGCCAGCAGCTGGATGAAGAGTGCGAACACCGGGGAGCTGTTTTTT
CASSWMKSANTGELFF
>TRBV7-6|TRBD1|TRBJ2-3|NA
TGTGCCAGCAGCTTAATGACAGGGGTAACAGATACGCAGTATTTT
CASSLMTGVTDTQYF
>TRBV7-2|NA|TRBJ2-1|few
TGTGCCAGCAGCTTAGTCGGTGTGGGACTCAACAATGAGCAGTTCTTC
CASSLVGVGLNNEQFF
>TRBV7-8|NA|TRBJ1-1|NA
TGTGCCAGCAGCTTAGCGGGGGTTCAACCTAGGCCCATGAACACTGAAGCTTTCTTT
CASSLAGVQPRPMNTEAFF
>TRBV10-3|NA|TRBJ2-1|many
TGTGCCATCAGTGAGACAGCCAACAATGAGCAGTTCTTC
CAISETANNEQFF
>TRBV10-3|NA|TRBJ2-3|many
TGTGCCATCAGTGACCCAGCGGGTCGCACAGATACGCAGTATTTT
CAISDPAGRTDTQYF
>TRBV5-1|NA|TRBJ2-2|NA
TGCGCCAGCAGCTTTGCCCAGGGGACCGGGGAGCTGTTTTTT
CASSFAQGTGELFF
>TRBV12-3/TRBV12-4|NA|TRBJ1-1|NA
TGTGCCAGCAGATTACAGGGTGGCACTGAAGCTTTCTTT
CASRLQGGTEAFF
>TRBV11-2|TRBD2|TRBJ2-1|few
TGTGCCAGCAGACTAGCGGGAGCAGGGGGCGATGAGCAGTTCTTC
CASRLAGAGGDEQFF
>TRBV20-1|TRBD1|TRBJ2-1|NA
TGCAGTGCCGGACAGGGAAACAATGAGCAGTTCTTC
CSAGQGNNEQFF
>TRBV27|TRBD2|TRBJ2-1|NA
TGTGCCACTCAGGACGGGGGGGCCCCCAATGAGCAGTTCTTC
CATQDGGAPNEQFF
>TRBV29-1|NA|TRBJ2-2|many
TGCAGCGTTGGAAGACAGCTCACCGGGGAGCTGTTTTTT
CSVGRQLTGELFF
>TRBV20-1|NA|TRBJ2-5|NA
TGCAGTGCTTTACCAGACATCCAAGAGACCCAGTACTTC
CSALPDIQETQYF
>TRBV20-1|NA|TRBJ2-3|few
TGCAGTGCTAGAAGGGGGGCTGATACGCAGTATTTT
CSARRGADTQYF
>TRBV20-1|TRBD2|TRBJ2-5|few
TGCAGTGCTAGAGATAGCCGGGCTAGCGGGGGGGCCAAGGAGACCCAGTACTTC
CSARDSRASGGAKETQYF
>TRBV9|NA|TRBJ2-5|few
TGTGCCAGCAGCGTAGATCCCGACGGTGGGGAGACCCAGTACTTC
CASSVDPDGGETQYF
>TRBV12-3/TRBV12-4|NA|TRBJ1-5|NA
TGTGCCAGCAGTGTGGGGGTCAGGGACAATCAGCCCCAGCATTTT
CASSVGVRDNQPQHF
>TRBV20-1|NA|TRBJ1-5|NA
TGCAGTGCTAGAGATTGGTCGGGGACCAATCAGCCCCAGCATTTT
CSARDWSGTNQPQHF
>TRBV20-1|TRBD2|TRBJ2-5|few
TGCAGTGCCACAAAACCACTAGCGGGTCAGCAAGAGACCCAGTACTTC
CSATKPLAGQQETQYF
>TRBV5-1|NA|TRBJ2-1|many
TGCGCCAGCAGCTGGGGGGATTACAATGAGCAGTTCTTC
CASSWGDYNEQFF
>TRBV12-3/TRBV12-4|TRBD2|TRBJ2-3|NA
TGTGCCAGCACCCTAGCGGGGGTCACAGATACGCAGTATTTT
CASTLAGVTDTQYF
>TRBV12-3/TRBV12-4|TRBD1|TRBJ1-5|few
TGTGCCAGCAGTTTGGACAGGGCTAATCAGCCCCAGCATTTT
CASSLDRANQPQHF
>TRBV10-3|TRBD2|TRBJ2-1|NA
TGTGCCATCAGCCCTACTAGCGGGGACCTCTCCTACAATGAGCAGTTCTTC
CAISPTSGDLSYNEQFF
>TRBV3-1|TRBD2|TRBJ2-3|few
TGTGCCAGCAGCCAAGGGGGACTAGGCACAGATACGCAGTATTTT
CASSQGGLGTDTQYF
>TRBV20-1|NA|TRBJ2-1|NA
TGCAGTGCTAGCCCCTTCTACAAAAACAATGAGCAGTTCTTC
CSASPFYKNNEQFF
>TRBV6-5|NA|TRBJ1-1|NA
TGTGCCAGCAGTTTAAATCGGTACACTGAAGCTTTCTTT
CASSLNRYTEAFF
>TRBV5-1|TRBD1|TRBJ1-6|few
TGCGCCAGCAGCTTGGAGGGGACAGGCTCACCCCTCCACTTT
CASSLEGTGSPLHF
>TRBV12-3/TRBV12-4|NA|TRBJ1-5|NA
TGTGCCAGCAGTTCCTACCTTGGGGGAGGGGATAGCAATCAGCCCCAGCATTTT
CASSSYLGGGDSNQPQHF
>TRBV6-5|NA|TRBJ2-2|NA
TGTGCCAGCAGTTACGGGGGGGGCGGAAGGGAGCTGTTTTTT
CASSYGGGGRELFF
>TRBV12-3/TRBV12-4|NA|TRBJ2-5|many
TGTGCCAGCAGCGAGCGACGGACCCAGTACTTC
CASSERRTQYF
>TRBV10-2|NA|TRBJ1-1|many
TGCGCCAGCAAAGGTGGGCTTGAAGCTTTCTTT
CASKGGLEAFF
>TRBV11-2|TRBD2|TRBJ2-1|NA
TGTGCCAGCAGCGAACTAGCGGGATCCTACAATGAGCAGTTCTTC
CASSELAGSYNEQFF
>TRBV10-3|NA|TRBJ1-4|few
TGTGCCATCAAACAGGAGGCAACTAATGAAAAACTGTTTTTT
CAIKQEATNEKLFF
>TRBV27|TRBD1|TRBJ1-3|NA
TGTGCCAGCAGCCGCGACAGGGATGGAAACACCATATATTTT
CASSRDRDGNTIYF
>TRBV11-1|NA|TRBJ2-5|few
TGTGCCAGCAGCTTATATGGTAGGGGGACCCAGTACTTC
CASSLYGRGTQYF
>TRBV20-1|NA|TRBJ1-1|NA
TGCAGTGCTAGGACGGAGATAAACACTGAAGCTTTCTTT
CSARTEINTEAFF
>TRBV7-3|NA|TRBJ2-2|NA
TGTGCCAGCAGCCTCGGACAGCCTTCCTCTTGGGAGCTGTTTTTT
CASSLGQPSSWELFF
>TRBV24-1|NA|TRBJ2-1|few
TGTGCCACTAGTCCACCGAGCTCCTACAATGAGCAGTTCTTC
CATSPPSSYNEQFF